These 21 T cell receptor beta chains were sequenced from one sample in a study of CD8+CD57+ T cells in acquired aplastic anemia. Only patients with CD8+CD57+ cell expansion on flow cytometry were chosen for sequencing. Both TCR beta VDJ combination and CDR3 sequence profiling were carried out. Genomic DNA was the template for this profiling. TCRdb used MiXCR to reprocess the reads, holding one entry per CDR3 protein. The data hold around 500,000 distinct CDR3 sequences, with less than 35% observed a single time. Sequenced input: sorted CD4+, CD8+, or CD8+CD57+ T cells (not recorded which) from PBMCs. These receptors originate from a human donor with aplastic anemia.

On this clonotype: A much larger clone lies one base from this, so it may be a read error. This chain uses TRBV6-1 with TRBJ1-2, with 7 bases lining up with TRBD1. Germline V gives CDR1 MNHNS, CDR2 SASEGT. This CDR3 has 15 residues. The V gene end was trimmed by 7 bases and the J gene end by 4 bases; junction bases not matched to a gene: 12. The CDR3 region is CASNTSWDSLYGYTF. CDR3 in DNA: TGTGCCAGCAATACCTCGTGGGACAGCCTCTATGGCTACACCTTC.

This chain connects TRBV11-1 to TRBJ2-1; tentatively, D is TRBD1 (6 bases). In germline, CDR1 is SGHAT, CDR2 FQDESV (reference sequence). The CDR3 has 14 amino acids. Trimming shortened V by 11 bases and J by 6 bases, and 20 bases separated the two germline ends. CDR3 region: CALATGLSLNEQFF. Written as DNA, the CDR3 is TGTGCCCTAGCAACAGGGTTATCCCTCAATGAGCAGTTCTTC.

In the case of this clonotype: One end of the junction does not line up with germline, which may come from a read error. CDR3 coding DNA: TGCAGCGTTTCCCAACAGGGGGAGGTATCCTTC. Translating gives CSVSQQGEVSF. The gene calls are TRBV29-1 and TRBJ2-5, with 8 bases that match TRBD1. CDR3 size: 11 residues. Germline CDR1 is SQVTM and CDR2 is ANQGSEA. The full variable domain, completed using reference TRBV29-1 and TRBJ2-5, is SAVISQKPSRDICQRGTSLTIQCQVDSQVTMMFWYRQQPGQSLTLIATANQGSEATYESGFVIDKFPISRPNLTFSTLTVSNMSPEDSSIYLCSVSQQGEVSFGPGTRLLVL.

Only a few counts were recorded for this clonotype. This chain uses TRBV6-5 with TRBJ2-3; TRBD2 matches 7 bases. The CDR3 extends over 15 amino acids. The J segment lost 5 bases and the V segment lost 0 bases, leaving 5 bases of the junction unmatched. Germline values: CDR1 MNHEY, CDR2 SVGAGI. CDR3 bases: TGTGCCAGCAGTTACTCCGGGGGGAGAAGAGATACGCAGTATTTT. It specifies CASSYSGGRRDTQYF.

To note about this clonotype: Likely a read error: the CDR3 ends without its conserved phenylalanine or tryptophan. V gene TRBV25-1 combines with J gene TRBJ1-2, with TRBD1 matching 8 bases. From germline, CDR1 is MGHDK and CDR2 SYGVNS. The CDR3 extends over 14 amino acids. Here the CDR3 DNA reads TGTGCCAACAGTGAATTGCCGACAGGGGTAGGCTACACCTCC. It translates to CANSELPTGVGYTS.

The chain combines TRBV6-5 with TRBJ1-5; 10 bases agree with TRBD1. The V gene end was trimmed by 4 bases and the J gene end by 2 bases; junction bases not matched to a gene: 8. The CDR3 is 17 amino acids. From germline, CDR1 is MNHEY and CDR2 SVGAGI. The CDR3 reads CASSLDSGTGGNQPQHF. CDR3 DNA sequence: TGTGCCAGCAGTTTGGACTCCGGGACAGGGGGCAATCAGCCCCAGCATTTT.

This clonotype showed up many times. The rearrangement joins TRBV24-1 to TRBJ2-1, with TRBD2 matching 7 bases. The germline V gene has CDR1 KGHDR and CDR2 SFDVKD. This CDR3 spans 15 amino acids. V was pared by 2 bases and J by 3 bases, with 3 bases of the junction left unmatched. The CDR3 is CATSDSSGVYNEQFF. Here the CDR3 DNA reads TGTGCCACCAGTGATTCTAGCGGAGTCTACAATGAGCAGTTCTTC.

V is TRBV12-3 or TRBV12-4 and J is TRBJ1-2; D is possibly TRBD1 (6 bases). V lost 6 bases, J lost 8 bases, and 19 bases lay in between. This CDR3 contains 14 residues. DNA of the CDR3: TGTGCCAGCAGAGAACTACAGGGTGTGGGAGGCTACACCTTC. Translating it yields CASRELQGVGGYTF.

The sample holds one count of this clonotype. This could be a read error, since a much larger clone is one nucleotide away. The chain combines TRBV10-3 with TRBJ2-2, with D possibly TRBD1 on 6 matching bases. The ends were cut back, 3 bases at V and 6 bases at J, with 20 bases in the middle. Germline V lookup: CDR1 ENHRY, CDR2 SYGVKD. The CDR3 is 17 amino acids. In nucleotides, the CDR3 is TGTGCCATCAGTGAAAGGGGACAATCTATTAACGCCGGGGAGCTGTTTTTT. The encoded protein is CAISERGQSINAGELFF.

The V call is TRBV12-3 or TRBV12-4, the J call TRBJ1-5; D may be TRBD1 (5 bases). The CDR3 contains 17 residues. V was trimmed by 2 bases and J by 1 base, leaving 15 bases between them. The CDR3 coding sequence is TGTGCCAGCAGTTTATCTCGAGGGACGGGGAGCAATCAGCCCCAGCATTTT. Translating gives CASSLSRGTGSNQPQHF.

This clonotype was observed at least ten times. The chain recombines TRBV29-1 with TRBJ2-1, with D hard to call. The CDR3 extends over 15 amino acids. Trimming pared 3 bases from V and 1 base from J, leaving 13 bases between. Germline CDR1 SQVTM, CDR2 ANQGSEA. The CDR3 protein is CSVDTDARSYNEQFF. The CDR3 DNA reads as TGCAGCGTTGATACGGACGCGAGATCCTACAATGAGCAGTTCTTC.

The V call is TRBV29-1, the J call TRBJ1-1, with 8 bases identical to TRBD1. Germline trimming cut 3 bases from V and 7 bases from J; bases unmatched to any gene: 10. Germline V gene lookup returns CDR1 SQVTM and CDR2 ANQGSEA. The CDR3 is made up of 14 amino acids. CDR3 in amino acids: CSVEDRDSYYEAFF. Here the CDR3 DNA reads TGCAGCGTTGAGGACAGGGACTCGTACTATGAAGCTTTCTTT.

The chain links TRBV20-1 to TRBJ2-5; TRBD1 agrees at 9 bases. V shed 4 bases, J shed 5 bases, and the junction held 8 bases outside the gene matches. This CDR3 is built from 14 residues. The germline gives CDR1 DFQATT, CDR2 SNEGSKA (reference sequence). CDR3 residues: CSAKAGTGYETQYF. CDR3 nucleotide sequence: TGCAGTGCTAAGGCCGGGACAGGGTACGAGACCCAGTACTTC.

The V gene is TRBV19, the J gene TRBJ2-3; 8 nucleotides match TRBD2. The CDR3 covers 15 residues. Germline V gene data show CDR1 as LNHDA and CDR2 as SQIVND (reference sequence). The J segment lost 1 base and the V segment lost 1 base, leaving 1 base of the junction unmatched. CDR3 region: CASSIGSGGTDTQYF. The CDR3 DNA sequence: TGTGCCAGTAGTATAGGTAGCGGGGGCACAGATACGCAGTATTTT.

Only one count was recorded for this clonotype. The rearrangement links TRBV10-3 to TRBJ1-1; 9 bases agree with TRBD1. The CDR3 has 12 residues. With V trimmed by 4 bases and J by 6 bases, 0 bases remained unmatched. Germline CDR1 ENHRY, CDR2 SYGVKD. CDR3 residues: CAISGTGAEAFF. The CDR3 DNA follows: TGTGCCATCAGTGGGACAGGGGCTGAAGCTTTCTTT.

Comment on this clonotype: The junction does not match germline at one end; this may be a read error. This chain uses TRBV19 with TRBJ1-4; D is undetermined. The germline V gene has CDR1 LNHDA and CDR2 SQIVND (reference sequence). This CDR3 comprises 14 residues. The CDR3 coding sequence is TGTGCCAGTAGCCTGAGGCCCTCTAATGGAAAACTGTTTTTT. Translated, it gives CASSLRPSNGKLFF.

This clonotype has ten or more counts. V and J are TRBV12-3 or TRBV12-4 and TRBJ1-2, with D perhaps matching TRBD1 (6 bases). V was clipped by 3 bases and J by 8 bases, with 16 bases between them. The CDR3 has 14 residues. CDR3 sequence: CASSLFSTGRGYTF. In nucleotides, the CDR3 is TGTGCCAGCAGTTTGTTCAGCACAGGGCGCGGCTACACCTTC.

V and J are TRBV10-3 and TRBJ2-5; weak D call: TRBD1 (7 bases). Germline V gene sequence: CDR1 ENHRY, CDR2 SYGVKD. Trimming stripped 11 bases from V and 3 bases from J, with 13 bases between. The CDR3 sequence is 12 residues long. The CDR3 DNA follows: TGTGCCTCTGCGGGGACAGAAGAGACCCAGTACTTC. It translates to CASAGTEETQYF.

Concerning this clonotype: The junction differs from germline at one of its ends, possibly a read error. The V call is TRBV9, the J call TRBJ1-6; the D is unclear. The CDR3 covers 15 residues. Germline CDR1 SGDLS, CDR2 YYNGEE. CDR3 region: CASSRVRGGNSPPHF. The CDR3 DNA sequence: TGTGCCAGCAGCCGCGTCCGGGGTGGTAATTCACCCCCCCACTTT. The variable domain in full, with the rest retrieved from reference TRBV9 and TRBJ1-6, is DSGVTQTPKHLITATGQRVTLRCSPRSGDLSVYWYQQSLDQGLQFLIQYYNGEERAKGNILERFSAQQFPDLHSELNLSSLELGDSALYFCASSRVRGGNSPPHFGNGTRLTVT.

The chain has TRBV5-6 and TRBJ2-5; TRBD1 matches at 8 bases. V lost 4 bases, J lost 4 bases, and 9 bases stayed unmatched. CDR1 is SGHDT, CDR2 YYEEEE, per germline. CDR3 length: 15 amino acids. This CDR3 is CASSPGGQVLETQYF. In DNA, the CDR3 is TGTGCCAGCAGCCCCGGGGGACAGGTCTTAGAGACCCAGTACTTC.

DNA for the CDR3: TGCAGCTTAACCCACGGACAGCAAGCTAACTATGGCTACACCTTC. Translation gives CSLTHGQQANYGYTF. The V and J genes are TRBV29-1 and TRBJ1-2; maybe TRBD1 (6 bases). The CDR3 consists of 15 residues. Germline V gene lookup returns CDR1 SQVTM and CDR2 ANQGSEA. Trimming took 8 bases from V and 0 from J, leaving 19 bases between them.